The source of this TCR beta chain is a study of T cell responses to AZD1222 COVID-19 vaccine. Study-level findings and limits: The span of vaccine-associated CD4 TCRs extended across spike, with dominance at 160-218 and 743-854. Reportedly, close to half of spike-specific TCRs are directed against unmutated variant regions. Most donors were white British, females outnumbered males, and clonal diversity was possibly underestimated. Just a handful of AZD1222 recipients were seropositive at baseline.

Of note for this clone: The antigen remains undetermined.

The CDR3 is 17 residues long. V was pared by 3 bases and J by 1 base, with 9 bases of the junction left unmatched. CDR1 and CDR2 (germline): SGHTA, FQGTGA. Libraries were prepared by immunoSEQ multiplex PCR; TCRdb keeps only in-frame clonotypes and omits some of them. The table shows about 200,000 clones, with around 93% occurring only once. The chain combines TRBV7-3 with TRBJ2-3; 8 bases align to TRBD2. The clonotype comes from an adult in good health. Sequences were derived from peripheral blood, sampled on day 0 of MenACWY control vaccination. The CDR3 DNA is TGTGCCAGCAGCTTTGGCCCATTGACTAGCGGCACAGATACGCAGTATTTT. Translating it yields CASSFGPLTSGTDTQYF.